Below, 27 T cell receptor beta chains from the same sample are listed, as sequenced in a study of a mutant IDH1 vaccine in newly diagnosed glioma. Regarding time point: week 47, end of study. Vaccine doses each comprised 300 ug of mutant IDH1 20-mer peptide, with topical imiquimod. Using immunoSEQ multiplex PCR, the repertoire was profiled, and TCRdb retains in-frame clones only, with some absent. The sample includes tens of thousands of clones, 70% to 90% of them seen just once. For these receptors, no antigen is known. This specimen was PBMCs, taken from a glioma patient whose treatment included an IDH1 peptide vaccine. The receptors derive from a man aged 40-49 years with glioma.

The rearrangement joins TRBV19 to TRBJ2-4; 7 bases are a match to TRBD1. The germline V gene encodes CDR1 LNHDA and CDR2 SQIVND (reference sequence). With 5 bases clipped from V and 6 bases from J, the junction kept 10 bases outside the gene matches. CDR3 length: 15 residues. The CDR3 is CASSLASRGRNIQYF. CDR3 DNA: TGTGCCAGTAGTCTGGCGTCCAGGGGGAGAAACATTCAGTACTTC.

The genes are TRBV13 and TRBJ2-1; TRBD2 agrees at 8 bases. Germline assignment: CDR1 PRHDT and CDR2 FYEKMQ (reference sequence). The V segment lost 5 bases and the J segment 7 bases; nucleotides outside the gene matches: 25. CDR3 length: 20 residues. In DNA form, the CDR3 reads TGTGCCAGCAGCCCCCAGGGCCCCAGTTGGTTGGCGGGAGGTGGAAATGAGCAGTTCTTC. Translation gives CASSPQGPSWLAGGGNEQFF.

The rearrangement joins TRBV19 to TRBJ1-5; TRBD1 is a possible D gene (6 bases). CDR1 and CDR2 from the germline V gene are LNHDA and SQIVND (reference sequence). The CDR3 has 15 amino acids. The V gene lost 5 bases and the J gene lost 1 base, with 12 bases spanning the gap. In nucleotides, the CDR3 is TGTGCCAGTAGTCTTTCAGGGGAAAGCAATCAGCCCCAGCATTTT. It encodes CASSLSGESNQPQHF.

The CDR3 reads CASSGIGDESYEQYF. The DNA of the CDR3 is TGTGCCAGCAGCGGGATAGGGGACGAGTCCTACGAGCAGTACTTC. J is TRBJ2-7 and V is TRBV2; D tentatively fits TRBD1 or TRBD2 (5 bases each). The germline V gene encodes CDR1 SNHLY and CDR2 FYNNEI. V lost 6 bases, J lost 1 base, and 16 bases lay in between. The CDR3 extends over 15 amino acids.

J is TRBJ2-6 and V is TRBV5-4; D remains unclear. The CDR3 spans 13 residues. CDR1 and CDR2 from the germline V gene are SGHNT and YYREEE (reference sequence). Trimming shortened V by 9 bases and J by 1 base, and 8 bases separated the two germline ends. This CDR3 is CATTRSGANVLTF. The CDR3, as DNA: TGTGCCACTACGAGATCTGGGGCCAACGTCCTGACTTTC.

This chain links TRBV29-1 with TRBJ2-3, with TRBD2 as a possible D gene (7 bases). The germline V gene encodes CDR1 SQVTM and CDR2 ANQGSEA. This CDR3 region has 14 residues. Trimming removed 3 bases at V and 4 bases at J, with 14 bases between. The CDR3 region has the DNA TGCAGCGTTGAGGGGGGGGGCCTGGCAGATACGCAGTATTTT. Its protein product is CSVEGGGLADTQYF.

The chain couples TRBV7-2 to TRBJ2-7; 11 bases are shared with TRBD2. CDR1 is SGHTA, CDR2 FQGNSA, per germline. Unmatched junction bases numbered 15, after V lost 2 bases and J lost 3 bases. CDR3 length: 19 amino acids. For the CDR3, the DNA is TGTGCCAGCAGCTTACCCGGGTTAGCGGGGGGGCCCCGACGCTACGAGCAGTACTTC. This translates into CASSLPGLAGGPRRYEQYF.

The chain recombines TRBV28 with TRBJ2-7, with a weak D call TRBD2 (6 bases). This CDR3 contains 15 residues. CDR1 and CDR2 (germline): MDHEN, SYDVKM. The ends were cut back, 5 bases at V and 3 bases at J, with 17 bases in the middle. The CDR3: CASSVSTAGYYEQYF. DNA for the CDR3: TGTGCCAGCAGTGTTAGTACGGCGGGGTACTACGAGCAGTACTTC.

The CDR3 protein is CASSPAVSEQYF. CDR3 DNA sequence: TGTGCCAGCAGCCCCGCGGTTAGCGAGCAGTACTTC. The V gene is TRBV7-2, the J gene TRBJ2-7; D remains unclear. CDR1 is SGHTA, CDR2 FQGNSA, per germline. The CDR3 has 12 amino acids. V was trimmed by 5 bases and J by 6 bases, leaving 11 bases between them.

The rearrangement links TRBV5-6 to TRBJ2-7; D is unresolved. Trimming left V 4 bases short and J 0 bases short, with 17 bases between. The CDR3 contains 16 residues. The germline V gene has CDR1 SGHDT and CDR2 YYEEEE. CDR3 sequence: CASSVLRGPSSYEQYF. CDR3 nucleotide sequence: TGTGCCAGCAGCGTTTTGCGTGGCCCCAGCTCCTACGAGCAGTACTTC.

The chain has TRBV6-4 and TRBJ2-7; 7 positions agree with TRBD1. J gave up 5 bases and V 8 bases, and 9 bases lay outside the gene matches. Germline CDR1 is MRHNA and CDR2 is SNTAGT. The CDR3 consists of 13 residues. In DNA, the CDR3 is TGTGCCAGCCCGACAGGGCCTCCTGACGAGCAGTACTTC. Amino acid sequence: CASPTGPPDEQYF.

The CDR3 protein is CASSKDIRETQYF. The CDR3, as DNA: TGTGCCAGCAGTAAGGACATTAGGGAGACCCAGTACTTC. The rearrangement links TRBV7-8 to TRBJ2-5, with a weak D call TRBD1 (5 bases). Germline CDR1 SGHVS, CDR2 FQNEAQ. Trimming cost V 6 bases and J 5 bases, with 13 bases left between them. This CDR3 region has 13 residues.

This clone showed up just a few times. The rearrangement links TRBV19 to TRBJ1-4; no clear D. The V end lost 0 bases, the J end lost 14 bases, and 19 bases lay between the germline ends. There are 15 residues in the CDR3. Looked up from germline, CDR1 is LNHDA and CDR2 is SQIVND (reference sequence). CDR3 nucleotides: TGTGCCAGTAGTATAGACCATACCCCTAGAACCGAGCTGTTTTTT. This sequence encodes CASSIDHTPRTELFF.

The V call is TRBV19, the J call TRBJ2-7, with D tentatively TRBD1 (6 bases). The length of the CDR3 is 14 residues. V was cut by 5 bases and J by 0 bases, with 11 bases left in between. The germline gives CDR1 LNHDA, CDR2 SQIVND (reference sequence). The CDR3 here is CASSPDRTSYEQYF. The CDR3 DNA reads as TGTGCCAGTAGTCCCGACAGGACCTCCTACGAGCAGTACTTC.

The rearrangement links TRBV28 to TRBJ1-1, with a possible D match to TRBD1 (5 bases). This CDR3 region has 14 residues. From germline, CDR1 is MDHEN and CDR2 SYDVKM. V lost 1 base to trimming and J lost 4 bases, with 10 bases between them. The CDR3: CASSLFQGGTEAFF. Written as DNA, the CDR3 is TGTGCCAGCAGTTTATTCCAGGGTGGCACTGAAGCTTTCTTT.

The chain joins TRBV5-5 to TRBJ2-5; 8 positions match TRBD2. The DNA end favors TRBJ2-7, so the J call may be wrong. This CDR3 contains 14 residues. Germline V gene lookup returns CDR1 SGHKS and CDR2 YYEKEE (reference sequence). The CDR3 region is CASSTGTSAYEQYF. CDR3 DNA sequence: TGTGCCAGCAGCACCGGGACTAGTGCCTACGAGCAGTACTTC.

This clone was found a few times. V and J are TRBV4-2 and TRBJ2-1; D unresolved. Germline V gene lookup returns CDR1 LGHNA and CDR2 YNFKEQ. The CDR3 has 13 residues. The V gene lost 4 bases and the J gene lost 8 bases, with 12 bases spanning the gap. The CDR3 is CASSLYRVDEQFF. CDR3 sequence (DNA): TGTGCCAGCAGCCTTTATAGGGTAGATGAGCAGTTCTTC.

This sequence joins TRBV30 and TRBJ1-5; 7 positions match TRBD1. After removal of 8 bases from V and 2 bases from J, the junction contained 6 bases not matched to a gene. The length of the CDR3 is 13 residues. From germline, CDR1 is GTSNPN and CDR2 SVGIG (reference sequence). Written as DNA, the CDR3 is TGTGCCAGGCGGGACAGCCGCAATCAGCCCCAGCATTTT. Translated: CARRDSRNQPQHF. The variable domain in full, completed from reference TRBV30 and TRBJ1-5, reads SQTIHQWPATLVQPVGSPLSLECTVEGTSNPNLYWYRQAAGRGLQLLFYSVGIGQISSEVPQNLSASRPQDRQFILSSKKLLLSDSGFYLCARRDSRNQPQHFGDGTRLSIL.

The genes are TRBV7-9 and TRBJ2-7; 7 nucleotides agree with TRBD1. Looked up from germline, CDR1 is SEHNR and CDR2 is FQNEAQ (reference sequence). With V trimmed by 3 bases and J by 0 bases, 5 bases remained unmatched. This CDR3 has 15 residues. CDR3 residues: CASSFEDRISYEQYF. The DNA for the CDR3 is TGTGCCAGCAGCTTCGAGGACAGGATCTCCTACGAGCAGTACTTC.

About this clone: A junction end diverges from the germline sequence, so it may reflect a read error. This CDR3 is also generated by other DNA sequences in the sample. This chain connects TRBV12-5 to TRBJ1-1; D remains unclear. Germline V gene lookup returns CDR1 LGHNT and CDR2 FRNRAP. This CDR3 is built from 11 residues. The CDR3 reads CASGLNTEAFF. The DNA for the CDR3 is TGTGCTAGTGGTTTGAATACTGAAGCTTTCTTT.

In its sample, this clone was seen a few times. DNA for the CDR3: TGTGCCACCCGGATGGATGAAAAACTGTTTTTT. It is translated as CATRMDEKLFF. The V and J genes are TRBV2 and TRBJ1-4; D gene uncertain. This CDR3 region has 11 residues. The germline V gene has CDR1 SNHLY and CDR2 FYNNEI. V dropped 10 bases and J dropped 6 bases, with 9 bases sitting between them.

The rearrangement uses TRBV2 and TRBJ2-7; D uncertain. The germline V gene has CDR1 SNHLY and CDR2 FYNNEI. CDR3 size: 15 residues. V lost 1 base, J lost 1 base, and 11 bases lay in between. This chain's CDR3 is CASSEVRDPSYEQYF. The CDR3 coding sequence is TGTGCCAGCAGTGAAGTGCGTGACCCATCCTACGAGCAGTACTTC.

The gene calls are TRBV21-1 and TRBJ2-1. TRBV21-1 is assigned pseudogene status. CDR3 length equals 14 residues. Here the CDR3 reads CASSNRKGHNEQFF. For the CDR3, the DNA is TGTGCCAGCAGCAATAGGAAGGGCCACAATGAGCAGTTCTTC.

This clone turned up a few times. V is TRBV6-1 and J is TRBJ2-2; 7 bases match TRBD1. Germline lookup yields CDR1 MNHNS and CDR2 SASEGT. The CDR3 is made up of 15 amino acids. V shed 3 bases and J 7 bases; nucleotides not matched to a gene: 8. DNA for the CDR3: TGTGCCAGCAGTGAGGCCAGGGGGAGATTCGGGGAGCTGTTTTTT. It encodes CASSEARGRFGELFF.

This chain connects TRBV25-1 to TRBJ2-1, with a possible D match to TRBD2 (6 bases). The CDR3 covers 14 residues. CDR1 is MGHDK and CDR2 is SYGVNS in the germline V gene. V was cut by 7 bases and J by 7 bases, with 17 bases left in between. For the CDR3, the DNA is TGTGCCAGCATTCTTAGCGGTACTGATAATGAGCAGTTCTTC. Amino acid sequence: CASILSGTDNEQFF.

This chain joins TRBV11-3 and TRBJ1-2, with D maybe TRBD1 (6 bases). The CDR3 runs to 15 residues. From germline, CDR1 is SGHNT and CDR2 YENEEA. V was shortened by 0 bases and J by 0 bases, with 8 bases between the two germline ends. The DNA for the CDR3 is TGTGCCAGCAGCTTAGATGCAGGGGCTAACTATGGCTACACCTTC. Protein sequence: CASSLDAGANYGYTF.

The chain links TRBV7-3 to TRBJ2-1; D is undetermined. This CDR3 is 13 amino acids long. Trimming took 5 bases from V and 6 from J, leaving 11 bases between them. Germline V CDR1 and CDR2: SGHTA, FQGTGA. The CDR3 coding sequence is TGTGCCAGCAGCCCCCCAGGCAGCAATGAGCAGTTCTTC. This encodes CASSPPGSNEQFF.